Listed here are 22 T cell receptor beta chains from one sample, sequenced in a study of yellow fever vaccine responses in identical twins. TCRdb reprocessed the RT-PCR reads with MiXCR, giving one entry per CDR3 protein. Of some 800 distinct CDR3 sequences in the sample, 81% were seen once. The material was T cells from blood (PBMCs), unsorted or a sorted subset (not recorded which), obtained before or after yellow fever vaccination (not recorded which). All receptors derive from a female donor who received the yellow fever vaccine.

V gene TRBV4-1 combines with J gene TRBJ1-2; the D gene is possibly TRBD1 (6 bases). The V end was cut by 0 bases, the J end by 8 bases, with 10 bases between. CDR1 and CDR2 from the germline V gene are MGHRA and YSYEKL. The CDR3 contains 13 residues. The CDR3: CASSQDQGYGYTF. DNA of the CDR3: TGCGCCAGCAGCCAAGATCAGGGGTACGGCTACACCTTC.

This chain links TRBV11-1 with TRBJ2-1, with TRBD1 matching over 9 bases. With 5 bases clipped from V and 5 bases from J, the junction kept 10 bases outside the gene matches. The length of the CDR3 is 16 residues. Looked up from germline, CDR1 is SGHAT and CDR2 is FQDESV (reference sequence). CDR3 sequence reads: CASSLTGTGIDNEQFF. In nucleotides, the CDR3 is TGTGCCAGCAGCCTAACCGGGACAGGGATCGACAATGAGCAGTTCTTC.

The table lists this clonotype with a count of one. This chain connects TRBV9 to TRBJ2-1; 10 bases are shared with TRBD2. V shed 3 bases, J shed 6 bases, and the junction held 12 bases outside the gene matches. Germline V gene data show CDR1 as SGDLS and CDR2 as YYNGEE. This CDR3 has 17 amino acids. The CDR3 DNA is TGTGCCAGCAGCGGAACCGGACTAGCGGCTCGCCCCAATGAGCAGTTCTTC. This sequence encodes CASSGTGLAARPNEQFF.

The chain recombines TRBV10-1 with TRBJ2-7; no clear D. This CDR3 comprises 17 residues. Trimming took 3 bases from V and 0 from J, leaving 18 bases between them. Germline lookup yields CDR1 WNHNN and CDR2 SYGVQD (reference sequence). CDR3 protein: CASSDFPPFADSYEQYV. CDR3 bases: TGCGCCAGCAGTGATTTCCCCCCATTCGCAGACTCCTACGAGCAGTACGTC.

The rearrangement joins TRBV7-9 to TRBJ2-7, with 10 bases fitting TRBD2. This CDR3 has 14 amino acids. The germline V gene has CDR1 SEHNR and CDR2 FQNEAQ (reference sequence). J was trimmed by 7 bases and V by 2 bases; bases with no gene match: 5. The CDR3 sequence: CASSLQSLAGEQYV. The CDR3 DNA follows: TGTGCCAGCAGCTTACAATCACTAGCGGGAGAGCAGTACGTC.

The rearrangement joins TRBV4-2 to TRBJ2-2, with D tentatively TRBD2 (6 bases). This CDR3 is 16 amino acids long. Germline V gene sequence: CDR1 LGHNA, CDR2 YNFKEQ. V gave up 5 bases and J gave up 3 bases, with 16 bases separating them. The CDR3 reads CASSGGTEGYTGELFF. In DNA form, the CDR3 reads TGTGCCAGCAGCGGCGGGACGGAAGGTTACACCGGGGAGCTGTTTTTT.

The sample holds a few counts of this clonotype. The rearrangement joins TRBV20-1 to TRBJ2-7; the D gene could be TRBD1 or TRBD2 (5 bases each). The CDR3 sequence is 13 residues long. Germline V gene lookup returns CDR1 DFQATT and CDR2 SNEGSKA (reference sequence). V dropped 2 bases and J dropped 2 bases, with 10 bases sitting between them. Here the CDR3 DNA reads TGCAGTGCTAGAATGGGGGAACCCTACGAGCAGTACTTC. It specifies CSARMGEPYEQYF.

This clonotype was recorded only once. This sequence joins TRBV4-2 and TRBJ2-3; the D is unclear. This CDR3 spans 13 amino acids. Trimming stripped 2 bases from V and 5 bases from J, with 8 bases between. The germline gives CDR1 LGHNA, CDR2 YNFKEQ. The CDR3 nucleotides read TGTGCCAGCAGCCAACGTGGCGAAGATACGCAGTATTTT. The encoded protein is CASSQRGEDTQYF.

CDR3: CASSVVGAEAFF. For the CDR3, the DNA is TGTGCCAGCAGTGTGGTGGGCGCTGAAGCTTTCTTT. This sequence joins TRBV2 and TRBJ1-1, with D unclear. The CDR3 sequence is 12 residues long. V was trimmed by 4 bases and J by 6 bases, leaving 9 bases between them. The germline gives CDR1 SNHLY, CDR2 FYNNEI.

V gene TRBV6-4 combines with J gene TRBJ2-1; the match to TRBD2 covers 9 bases. The CDR3 has 14 amino acids. Trimming took 0 bases from V and 6 from J; bases not matched to a gene: 0. The V gene's germline CDR1 is MRHNA and CDR2 SNTAGT. The CDR3 sequence: CASSDSSGGNEQFF. As DNA, the CDR3 is TGTGCCAGCAGTGACTCTAGCGGGGGCAATGAGCAGTTCTTC.

The chain recombines TRBV11-2 with TRBJ2-3; D is undetermined. Germline V gives CDR1 SGHAT, CDR2 FQNNGV. Trimming left V 5 bases short and J 4 bases short, with 10 bases between. This CDR3 has 13 residues. The CDR3 DNA sequence: TGTGCCAGCAGCCCCCCCTCCCCAGATACGCAGTATTTT. Encoded protein: CASSPPSPDTQYF. The complete variable domain, with remaining parts taken from reference TRBV11-2 and TRBJ2-3, reads EAGVAQSPRYKIIEKRQSVAFWCNPISGHATLYWYQQILGQGPKLLIQFQNNGVVDDSQLPKDRFSAERLKGVDSTLKIQPAKLEDSAVYLCASSPPSPDTQYFGPGTRLTVL.

The chain carries TRBV11-1 and TRBJ2-1; D is ambiguous. Trimming cost V 5 bases and J 7 bases, with 24 bases left between them. CDR3 size: 17 residues. Germline CDR1 reads SGHAT; CDR2 reads FQDESV (reference sequence). CDR3: CASSLKWWSAQPNEQFF. The CDR3 DNA reads as TGTGCCAGCAGCCTCAAGTGGTGGTCGGCACAGCCTAATGAGCAGTTCTTC.

CDR3 loop: CASSQERGLAGGTDTQYF. CDR3 nucleotides: TGCGCCAGCAGCCAAGAAAGGGGGCTAGCGGGGGGGACAGATACGCAGTATTTT. V gene TRBV4-3 combines with J gene TRBJ2-3, with 12 bases aligning to TRBD2. From germline, CDR1 is LGHNA and CDR2 YSLEER. There are 18 residues in the CDR3. The V gene end was trimmed by 0 bases and the J gene end by 3 bases; junction bases not matched to a gene: 7.

V is TRBV5-6 and J is TRBJ2-7; 9 nucleotides line up with TRBD1. Germline lookup yields CDR1 SGHDT and CDR2 YYEEEE. The CDR3 runs to 18 residues. V shed 2 bases and J 6 bases; nucleotides not matched to a gene: 18. CDR3 protein: CASSFDRGRVGDTLEQYF. The DNA for the CDR3 is TGTGCCAGCAGCTTCGACAGGGGGAGGGTTGGAGACACTCTCGAGCAGTACTTC. The full variable domain, its missing parts supplied by reference TRBV5-6 and TRBJ2-7, is DAGVTQSPTHLIKTRGQQVTLRCSPKSGHDTVSWYQQALGQGPQFIFQYYEEEERQRGNFPDRFSGHQFPNYSSELNVNALLLGDSALYLCASSFDRGRVGDTLEQYFGPGTRLTVT.

The chain has TRBV10-3 and TRBJ1-6; 8 bases map to TRBD1. The CDR3 extends over 13 amino acids. J gave up 13 bases and V 6 bases, and 8 bases lay outside the gene matches. The germline V gene encodes CDR1 ENHRY and CDR2 SYGVKD. This CDR3 is CAISQGQAEPLHF. The DNA of the CDR3 is TGTGCCATCAGCCAGGGACAGGCAGAGCCCCTCCACTTT.

V gene TRBV10-3 combines with J gene TRBJ2-3, with TRBD2 matching 7 bases. Germline CDR1 and CDR2: ENHRY and SYGVKD. J gave up 2 bases and V 5 bases, and 13 bases lay outside the gene matches. The CDR3 contains 17 residues. The CDR3 region is CAISRVMGEGNTDTQYF. CDR3 nucleotide sequence: TGTGCCATCAGTAGGGTGATGGGGGAGGGTAACACAGATACGCAGTATTTT.

In this sample, this clonotype is hyperexpanded. The rearrangement uses TRBV4-3 and TRBJ1-1; D gene ambiguous. The ends were cut back, 0 bases at V and 6 bases at J, with 8 bases in the middle. In germline, CDR1 is LGHNA, CDR2 YSLEER. The CDR3 totals 13 residues. The CDR3 DNA sequence: TGCGCCAGCAGCCAAGAAGCAGAGTCTGAAGCTTTCTTT. It codes for CASSQEAESEAFF.

V gene TRBV10-3 combines with J gene TRBJ1-2, with 9 bases lining up with TRBD1. The CDR3 is 16 residues long. Germline trimming cut 2 bases from V and 3 bases from J; bases unmatched to any gene: 7. CDR1 and CDR2 (germline): ENHRY, SYGVKD. The CDR3 reads CAISEPNRGRDYGYTF. The CDR3 region has the DNA TGTGCCATCAGTGAGCCGAACAGGGGGCGCGACTATGGCTACACCTTC.

The chain is built from TRBV9 and TRBJ2-2, with 10 bases aligning to TRBD2. The germline CDR1 and CDR2 sequences are SGDLS and YYNGEE. V lost 4 bases and J lost 5; bases outside the gene matches: 2. The CDR3 consists of 14 residues. The CDR3 sequence: CASSTSGATGELFF. The CDR3 nucleotides are TGTGCCAGCAGCACTAGCGGGGCTACCGGGGAGCTGTTTTTT.

The chain is built from TRBV7-6 and TRBJ1-1; the D gene is possibly TRBD1 (5 bases). The ends were cut back, 3 bases at V and 5 bases at J, with 13 bases in the middle. Germline values: CDR1 SGHVS, CDR2 FNYEAQ. The CDR3 has 14 residues. CDR3 coding DNA: TGTGCCAGCAGCTTCATAGGGGCGGGAACTGAAGCTTTCTTT. Translating gives CASSFIGAGTEAFF.

A word on this clonotype: Its ends do not fully match the called genes, so a read error is possible. The chain combines TRBV7-7 with TRBJ2-2; D is uncertain. This CDR3 comprises 14 residues. The V gene's germline CDR1 is SSHAT and CDR2 FNYEAQ (reference sequence). The CDR3 bases are TGTGCTAGCAGCTTAGGAGTTTCCACCGGGGAGCTGTTTTTT. Encoded protein: CASSLGVSTGELFF. Supplemented by reference TRBV7-7 and TRBJ2-2, the full variable domain reads GAGVSQSPRYKVTKRGQDVTLRCDPISSHATLYWYQQALGQGPEFLTYFNYEAQPDKSGLPSDRFSAERPEGSISTLTIQRTEQRDSAMYRCASSLGVSTGELFFGEGSRLTVL.

This chain joins TRBV7-3 and TRBJ2-5; D gene ambiguous. The CDR3 length is 19 residues. Germline assignment: CDR1 SGHTA and CDR2 FQGTGA. Trimming cost V 1 base and J 5 bases, with 26 bases left between them. This chain's CDR3 is CASSLIPFLRDGNKETQYF. Here the CDR3 DNA reads TGTGCCAGCAGCTTAATCCCCTTTTTGCGTGACGGTAACAAGGAGACCCAGTACTTC.